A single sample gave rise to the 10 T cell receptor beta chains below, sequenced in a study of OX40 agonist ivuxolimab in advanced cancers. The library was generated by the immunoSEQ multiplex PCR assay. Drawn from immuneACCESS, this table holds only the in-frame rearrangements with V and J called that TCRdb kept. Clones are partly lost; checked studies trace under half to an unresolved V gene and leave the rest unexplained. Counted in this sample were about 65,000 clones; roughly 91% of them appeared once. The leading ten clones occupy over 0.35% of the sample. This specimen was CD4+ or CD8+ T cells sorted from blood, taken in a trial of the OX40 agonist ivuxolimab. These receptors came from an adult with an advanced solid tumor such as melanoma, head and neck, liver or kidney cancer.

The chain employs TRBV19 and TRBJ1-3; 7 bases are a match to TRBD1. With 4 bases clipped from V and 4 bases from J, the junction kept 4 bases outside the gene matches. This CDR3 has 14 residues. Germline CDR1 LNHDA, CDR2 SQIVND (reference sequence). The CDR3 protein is CASSTDRRGNTIYF. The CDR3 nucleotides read TGTGCCAGTAGTACGGACAGGAGGGGAAACACCATATATTTT.

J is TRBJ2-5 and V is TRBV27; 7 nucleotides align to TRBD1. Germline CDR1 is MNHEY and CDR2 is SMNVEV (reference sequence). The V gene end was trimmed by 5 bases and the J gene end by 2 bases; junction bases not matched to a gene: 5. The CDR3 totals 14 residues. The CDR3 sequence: CASSPGDSQETQYF. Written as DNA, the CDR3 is TGTGCCAGCAGTCCCGGGGACAGTCAAGAGACCCAGTACTTC.

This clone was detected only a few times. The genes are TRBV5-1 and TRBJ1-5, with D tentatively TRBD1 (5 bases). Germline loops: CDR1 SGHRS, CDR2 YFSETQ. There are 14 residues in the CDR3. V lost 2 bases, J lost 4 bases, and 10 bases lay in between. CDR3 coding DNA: TGCGCCAGCAGCTTCCTCGGACAAAATCAGCCCCAGCATTTT. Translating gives CASSFLGQNQPQHF.

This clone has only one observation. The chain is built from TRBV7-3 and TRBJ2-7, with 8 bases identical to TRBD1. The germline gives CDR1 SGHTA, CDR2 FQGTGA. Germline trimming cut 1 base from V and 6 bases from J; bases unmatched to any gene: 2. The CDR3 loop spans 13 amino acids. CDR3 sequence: CASSLNRGSEQYF. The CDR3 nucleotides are TGTGCCAGCAGCTTAAACAGGGGGTCCGAGCAGTACTTC.

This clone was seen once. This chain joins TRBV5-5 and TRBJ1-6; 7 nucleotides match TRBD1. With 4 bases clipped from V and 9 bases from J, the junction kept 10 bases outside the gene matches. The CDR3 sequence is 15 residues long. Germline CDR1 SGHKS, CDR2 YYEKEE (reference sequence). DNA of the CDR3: TGTGCCAGCAGCCCGGGACAGATGAGGGGTTCACCCCTCCACTTT. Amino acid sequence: CASSPGQMRGSPLHF. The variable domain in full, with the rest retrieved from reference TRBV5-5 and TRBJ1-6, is DAGVTQSPTHLIKTRGQQVTLRCSPISGHKSVSWYQQVLGQGPQFIFQYYEKEERGRGNFPDRFSARQFPNYSSELNVNALLLGDSALYLCASSPGQMRGSPLHFGNGTRLTVT.

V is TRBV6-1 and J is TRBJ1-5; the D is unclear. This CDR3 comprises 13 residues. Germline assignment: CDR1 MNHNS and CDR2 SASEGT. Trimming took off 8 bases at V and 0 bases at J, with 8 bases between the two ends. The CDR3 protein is CASAEVSNQPQHF. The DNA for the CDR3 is TGTGCCAGCGCTGAGGTTAGCAATCAGCCCCAGCATTTT.

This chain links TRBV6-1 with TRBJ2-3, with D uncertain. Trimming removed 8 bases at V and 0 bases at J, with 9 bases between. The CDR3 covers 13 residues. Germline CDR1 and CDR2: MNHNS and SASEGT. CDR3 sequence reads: CASQGPSTDTQYF. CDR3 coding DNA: TGTGCCAGCCAAGGCCCTAGCACAGATACGCAGTATTTT.

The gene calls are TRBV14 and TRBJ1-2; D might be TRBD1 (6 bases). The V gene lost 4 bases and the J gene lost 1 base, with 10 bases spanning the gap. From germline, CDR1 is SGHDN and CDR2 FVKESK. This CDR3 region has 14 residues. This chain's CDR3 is CASSRDTYNYGYTF. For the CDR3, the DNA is TGTGCCAGCAGCCGGGACACCTATAACTATGGCTACACCTTC.

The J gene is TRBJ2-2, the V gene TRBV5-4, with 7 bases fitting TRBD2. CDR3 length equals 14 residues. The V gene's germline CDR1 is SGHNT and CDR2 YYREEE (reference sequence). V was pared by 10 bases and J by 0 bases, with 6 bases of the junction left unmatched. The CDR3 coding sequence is TGTGCCGCCCGCCGGGGGGCGAACACCGGGGAGCTGTTTTTT. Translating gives CAARRGANTGELFF.

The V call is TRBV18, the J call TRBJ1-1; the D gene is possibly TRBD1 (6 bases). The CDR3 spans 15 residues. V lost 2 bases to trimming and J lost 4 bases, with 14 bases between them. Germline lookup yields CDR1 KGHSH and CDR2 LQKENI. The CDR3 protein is CASSPSFEGGTEAFF. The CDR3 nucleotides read TGTGCCAGCTCACCAAGTTTCGAAGGGGGCACTGAAGCTTTCTTT.